Included here is one T cell receptor (beta chain) sequence, with context. The sample comes from a study of T cells in Graves' hyperthyroidism and ophthalmopathy. Study as a whole: Initial diagnosis, before any treatment, was when peripheral blood was collected.

TCR beta CDR3 regions were amplified from RNA. The HTBI primer set drove a first-round RT-PCR of the TCR CDR3. Using its own MiXCR run on the multiplex PCR reads, TCRdb lists one record per CDR3 protein. The table has a few hundred thousand distinct CDR3 sequences, 15% seen once; the top ten hold 32%. Sample: blood. This TCR was sampled from a woman aged 25 to 45 with Graves' hyperthyroidism.

The CDR3 bases are TGTGCCAGTAGTCCGGACAGGAACCTTCGGGGCTACACCTTC. Residues: CASSPDRNLRGYTF. The chain employs TRBV19 and TRBJ1-2, with 7 bases that match TRBD1. Germline CDR1 LNHDA, CDR2 SQIVND (reference sequence). CDR3 length: 14 amino acids. V shed 5 bases and J 8 bases; nucleotides not matched to a gene: 11. Filled out from reference TRBV19 and TRBJ1-2, the complete variable domain reads DGGITQSPKYLFRKEGQNVTLSCEQNLNHDAMYWYRQDPGQGLRLIYYSQIVNDFQKGDIAEGYSVSREKKESFPLTVTSAQKNPTAFYLCASSPDRNLRGYTFGSGTRLTVV.